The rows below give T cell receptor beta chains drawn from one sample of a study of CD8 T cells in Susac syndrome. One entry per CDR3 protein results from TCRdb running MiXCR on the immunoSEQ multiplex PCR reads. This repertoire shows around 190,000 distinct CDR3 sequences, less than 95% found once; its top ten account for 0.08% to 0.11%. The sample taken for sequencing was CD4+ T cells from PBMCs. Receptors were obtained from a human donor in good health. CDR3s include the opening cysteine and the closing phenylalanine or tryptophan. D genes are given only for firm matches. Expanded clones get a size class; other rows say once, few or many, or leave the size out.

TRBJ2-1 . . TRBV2 CASSEGTPNEQFF TGTGCCAGCAGTGAAGGGACTCCAAATGAGCAGTTCTTC
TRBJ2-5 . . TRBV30 CAWRKTRPAPQETQYF TGTGCCTGGAGAAAAACGCGGCCTGCTCCCCAAGAGACCCAGTACTTC
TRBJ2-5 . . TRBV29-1 CSAVAVGRGTQYF TGCAGCGCTGTAGCTGTTGGGCGGGGGACCCAGTACTTC
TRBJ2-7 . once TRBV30 CAWSVPGADRYEQYF TGTGCCTGGAGTGTACCGGGGGCTGACCGCTACGAGCAGTACTTC
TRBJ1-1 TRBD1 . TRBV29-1 CSVGPPSGQGEAFF TGCAGCGTTGGACCGCCGTCTGGACAGGGTGAAGCTTTCTTT
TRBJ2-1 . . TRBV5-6 CASSSQSNQFF TGTGCCAGCAGCTCCCAAAGCAACCAGTTCTTC
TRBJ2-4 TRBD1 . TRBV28 CASSSGGKTIAKNIQYF TGTGCCAGCAGTTCAGGGGGAAAAACTATAGCCAAAAACATTCAGTACTTC
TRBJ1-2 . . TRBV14 CASSPGPGANHGYTF TGTGCCAGCAGCCCCGGGCCAGGGGCCAACCATGGCTACACCTTC
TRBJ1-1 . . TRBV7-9 CASSLGQGAFF TGTGCCAGCAGCTTAGGGCAGGGAGCTTTCTTT
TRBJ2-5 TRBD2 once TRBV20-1 CSAIWSPGGETQYF TGCAGTGCTATTTGGTCACCGGGGGGGGAGACCCAGTACTTC
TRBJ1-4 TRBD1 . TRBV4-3 CASSQAGGSPEKLFF TGCGCCAGCAGCCAAGCAGGGGGATCTCCCGAAAAACTGTTTTTT
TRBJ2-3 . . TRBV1 CTSSQDMTRFTDTQYF TGCACCAGCAGCCAAGATATGACTAGATTCACAGATACGCAGTATTTT
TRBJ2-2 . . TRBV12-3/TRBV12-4 CASSLRGRHTGELFF TGTGCCAGCAGTTTGAGAGGGAGGCACACCGGGGAGCTGTTTTTT
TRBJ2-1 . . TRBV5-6 CASTVASSYNEQFF TGTGCCAGCACCGTAGCGTCGTCCTACAATGAGCAGTTCTTC
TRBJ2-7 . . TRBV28 CASSLGDKFYEQYF TGTGCCAGCAGTTTAGGGGACAAGTTTTACGAGCAGTACTTC
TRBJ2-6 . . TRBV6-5 CASSLRTAGANVLTF TGTGCCAGCAGTCTCCGGACAGCTGGGGCCAACGTCCTGACTTTC
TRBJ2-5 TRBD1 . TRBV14 CASSPYRGKSETQYF TGTGCCAGCAGCCCCTACAGGGGAAAGTCGGAGACCCAGTACTTC
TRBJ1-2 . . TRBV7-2 CASSLALQGYTF TGTGCCAGCAGCTTAGCGCTGCAGGGCTACACCTTC
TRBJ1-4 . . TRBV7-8 CASSSLSEVDNEKLFF TGTGCCAGCAGCAGCCTATCGGAGGTCGATAATGAAAAACTGTTTTTT
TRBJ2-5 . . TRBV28 CASRRGGPQETQYF TGTGCCAGCCGGAGAGGGGGGCCTCAAGAGACCCAGTACTTC
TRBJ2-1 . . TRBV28 CASRQEYNEQFF TGTGCCAGCCGACAGGAGTACAATGAGCAGTTCTTC
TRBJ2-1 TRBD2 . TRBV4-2 CASSPPGGNEQFF TGTGCCAGCAGCCCCCCGGGAGGCAATGAGCAGTTCTTC
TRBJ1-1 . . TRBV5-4 CASSTKQVNTEAFF TGTGCCAGCAGCACAAAACAGGTGAACACTGAAGCTTTCTTT
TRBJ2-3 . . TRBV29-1 CSVEAADTQYF TGCAGCGTTGAGGCGGCAGATACGCAGTATTTT
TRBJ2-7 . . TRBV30 CAWSVRGEQYF TGTGCCTGGAGTGTCCGTGGGGAGCAGTACTTC
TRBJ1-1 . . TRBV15 CATRPRQRQDTEAFF TGTGCCACCAGACCGAGACAGAGGCAGGACACTGAAGCTTTCTTT
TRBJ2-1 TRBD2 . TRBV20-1 CSARDWVGGLDNEQFF TGCAGTGCTAGAGATTGGGTGGGAGGGCTTGACAATGAGCAGTTCTTC
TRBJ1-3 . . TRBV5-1 CASSLGHSGNTIYF TGCGCCAGCAGCTTGGGACACTCTGGAAACACCATATATTTT
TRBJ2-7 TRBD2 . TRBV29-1 CSVEGGLAESSYEQYF TGCAGCGTTGAAGGGGGACTAGCGGAGAGCTCCTACGAGCAGTACTTC
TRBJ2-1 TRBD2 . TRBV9 CASSVVGLGLNEQFF TGTGCCAGCAGCGTAGTCGGACTAGGTCTCAATGAGCAGTTCTTC